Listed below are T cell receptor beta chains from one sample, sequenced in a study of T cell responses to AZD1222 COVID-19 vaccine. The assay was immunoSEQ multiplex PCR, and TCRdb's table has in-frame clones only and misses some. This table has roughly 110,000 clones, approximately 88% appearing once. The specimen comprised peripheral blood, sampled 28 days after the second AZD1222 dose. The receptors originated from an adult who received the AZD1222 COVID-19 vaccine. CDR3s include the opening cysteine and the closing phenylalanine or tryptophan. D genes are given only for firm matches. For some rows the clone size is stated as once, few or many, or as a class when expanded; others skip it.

CASSPSGVRGTEAFF | TGTGCCAGCAGCCCTTCAGGGGTCCGAGGCACTGAAGCTTTCTTT | TRBV7-3 | . | . | TRBJ1-1
CASSPGQVVGEKLFF | TGCGCCAGCAGCCCCGGCCAGGTTGTGGGTGAAAAACTGTTTTTT | TRBV5-1 | . | . | TRBJ1-4
CASSFGLGGTGELFF | TGTGCCAGCAGCTTTGGACTGGGGGGCACCGGGGAGCTGTTTTTT | TRBV5-4 | . | . | TRBJ2-2
CASRVQGLGNQPQHF | TGTGCCAGCAGGGTCCAGGGGCTGGGGAATCAGCCCCAGCATTTT | TRBV2 | . | . | TRBJ1-5
CAISQDTYEQYF | TGTGCCATCAGCCAGGACACCTACGAGCAGTACTTC | TRBV10-3 | once | . | TRBJ2-7
CASSPKARQPQHF | TGTGCCAGCAGCCCAAAGGCCCGACAGCCCCAGCATTTT | TRBV7-2 | . | . | TRBJ1-5
CASSLERGFSYNEQFF | TGTGCCAGCAGCTTAGAAAGGGGGTTCTCCTACAATGAGCAGTTCTTC | TRBV7-6 | . | . | TRBJ2-1
CASSFSLRGAPYEQYF | TGTGCCAGCAGCTTTTCTTTAAGGGGGGCCCCCTACGAGCAGTACTTC | TRBV7-9 | . | . | TRBJ2-7
CASSLGHRMNTEAFF | TGTGCCAGCAGCTTAGGACACAGGATGAACACTGAAGCTTTCTTT | TRBV7-2 | . | . | TRBJ1-1
CASSPGQAYEQYF | TGTGCCAGCAGCCCGGGACAGGCCTACGAGCAGTACTTC | TRBV12-3/TRBV12-4 | . | TRBD1 | TRBJ2-7
CASSQRRGGEAFF | TGTGCCAGCAGTCAGAGAAGGGGCGGCGAAGCTTTCTTT | TRBV11-2 | . | . | TRBJ1-1
CASRPPGQGATEAFF | TGTGCCAGCAGGCCCCCGGGACAGGGAGCCACTGAAGCTTTCTTT | TRBV28 | . | TRBD1 | TRBJ1-1
CASSLGGTRLRETQYF | TGTGCCAGCAGCTTAGGTGGGACACGGCTCCGGGAGACCCAGTACTTC | TRBV7-2 | . | . | TRBJ2-5
CASSLRWAVPGPLHF | TGTGCCAGCAGCCTCCGTTGGGCTGTCCCAGGACCCCTCCACTTT | TRBV7-2 | . | . | TRBJ1-6
CASSGQGIGAEAFF | TGTGCCAGCAGTGGACAGGGTATTGGAGCTGAAGCTTTCTTT | TRBV2 | . | TRBD1 | TRBJ1-1
CASSQRGGETQYF | TGTGCCAGCAGCCAAAGGGGAGGAGAGACCCAGTACTTC | TRBV3-1/TRBV3-2 | . | . | TRBJ2-5
CASSYSGANVLTF | TGTGCCAGCAGTTACTCTGGGGCCAACGTCCTGACTTTC | TRBV6-2/TRBV6-3 | . | . | TRBJ2-6
CASSPTGVTGELFF | TGTGCCAGTAGTCCCACAGGGGTCACCGGGGAGCTGTTTTTT | TRBV19 | once | TRBD1 | TRBJ2-2
CAISESSTGEKLFF | TGTGCCATCAGTGAGTCGAGTACAGGTGAAAAACTGTTTTTT | TRBV10-3 | . | . | TRBJ1-4
CASSFHRGGPDTQYF | TGTGCCAGCAGCTTTCACAGAGGTGGCCCAGATACGCAGTATTTT | TRBV7-8 | . | . | TRBJ2-3
CASSLESSSGWQPQHF | TGTGCCAGCAGCTTAGAATCCTCGTCAGGGTGGCAGCCCCAGCATTTT | TRBV7-2 | . | . | TRBJ1-5
CASSEVGQGAYEQYF | TGTGCCAGCAGTGAAGTGGGACAGGGGGCCTACGAGCAGTACTTC | TRBV6-1 | . | TRBD1 | TRBJ2-7
CASSLAGIGAINQPQHF | TGTGCCAGCAGCTTAGCAGGAATAGGAGCCATCAATCAGCCCCAGCATTTT | TRBV7-9 | . | . | TRBJ1-5
CASRDGTTGSDEQFF | TGTGCCAGCAGGGACGGAACTACAGGGTCTGATGAGCAGTTCTTC | TRBV3-1/TRBV3-2 | . | . | TRBJ2-1
CASTLGKITNEKLFF | TGTGCCAGCACTTTGGGCAAGATAACTAATGAAAAACTGTTTTTT | TRBV7-9 | . | . | TRBJ1-4
CASSLFNTEAFF | TGTGCCAGCAGTTTATTCAACACTGAAGCTTTCTTT | TRBV28 | . | . | TRBJ1-1
CASSPDRREKLFF | TGTGCCAGCAGCCCGGACAGGAGAGAAAAACTGTTTTTT | TRBV7-2 | . | TRBD1 | TRBJ1-4
CASSLGTANSPLHF | TGCGCCAGCAGCTTGGGGACAGCCAATTCACCCCTCCACTTT | TRBV5-1 | . | . | TRBJ1-6
CASSINQGGAYGYTF | TGTGCCAGTAGTATTAATCAGGGGGGCGCCTATGGCTACACCTTC | TRBV19 | . | TRBD1 | TRBJ1-2
CASSTGEGQETQYF | TGTGCCAGCAGTACCGGGGAGGGCCAAGAGACCCAGTACTTC | TRBV6-5 | . | TRBD2 | TRBJ2-5
CASSRDSSSYNSPLHF | TGTGCCAGCAGCAGGGACAGCAGCTCCTATAATTCACCCCTCCACTTT | TRBV7-6 | . | TRBD1 | TRBJ1-6
CASSLRQGDTQYF | TGTGCCAGCAGTTTACGACAGGGAGATACGCAGTATTTT | TRBV12-3/TRBV12-4 | . | TRBD1 | TRBJ2-3
CASSSNGGRGEAFF | TGTGCCAGCAGCTCAAATGGGGGGCGAGGTGAAGCTTTCTTT | TRBV6-5 | . | . | TRBJ1-1
CASSQGRGNSPLHF | TGCGCCAGCAGCCAAGGGCGGGGAAATTCACCCCTCCACTTT | TRBV4-1 | . | . | TRBJ1-6
CASSQDWDRGAFF | TGTGCCAGCAGCCAAGATTGGGACAGGGGGGCTTTCTTT | TRBV4-2 | . | TRBD1 | TRBJ1-1
CASSLGRGPKQETQYF | TGTGCCAGCAGTTTGGGGAGGGGTCCCAAGCAAGAGACCCAGTACTTC | TRBV28 | . | TRBD2 | TRBJ2-5
CASSSVGALGVTEAFF | TGTGCCAGCAGCTCCGTTGGGGCATTGGGAGTCACTGAAGCTTTCTTT | TRBV7-9 | once | . | TRBJ1-1
CASSQREYNSPLHF | TGTGCCAGCAGTCAAAGGGAGTATAATTCACCCCTCCACTTT | TRBV6-5 | . | . | TRBJ1-6
CASSPDRGAFYGYTF | TGCGCCAGCAGCCCGGACAGGGGAGCTTTTTATGGCTACACCTTC | TRBV4-1 | . | TRBD1 | TRBJ1-2
CASKGFADTGELFF | TGTGCCAGCAAGGGGTTTGCCGACACCGGGGAGCTGTTTTTT | TRBV2 | few | . | TRBJ2-2
CASTWGRRGNQPQHF | TGTGCCAGCACCTGGGGACGCAGAGGCAATCAGCCCCAGCATTTT | TRBV6-5 | . | . | TRBJ1-5
CASSLEVGTEAFF | TGTGCCAGCAGCTTGGAGGTTGGGACTGAAGCTTTCTTT | TRBV7-6 | . | . | TRBJ1-1
CASSIAPQGADTQYF | TGTGCCAGTAGTATAGCGCCCCAGGGGGCCGATACGCAGTATTTT | TRBV19 | . | TRBD1 | TRBJ2-3
CASSGGAATNYGYTF | TGTGCCAGCAGTGGGGGGGCCGCGACTAACTATGGCTACACCTTC | TRBV28 | . | . | TRBJ1-2
CASSHWTENNEQFF | TGTGCCAGCAGTCATTGGACAGAGAACAATGAGCAGTTCTTC | TRBV7-9 | few | . | TRBJ2-1
CASSRSDGANYGYTF | TGCGCCAGCAGCCGGTCGGACGGAGCTAACTATGGCTACACCTTC | TRBV4-3 | . | . | TRBJ1-2
CASSLTGGSSYNEQFF | TGTGCCAGCAGCTTGACAGGGGGGAGCTCCTACAATGAGCAGTTCTTC | TRBV5-5 | . | TRBD1 | TRBJ2-1
CASIREGGTEAFF | TGTGCCAGCATTCGGGAGGGGGGAACTGAAGCTTTCTTT | TRBV6-5 | . | . | TRBJ1-1
CSVYPPGTEAFF | TGCAGCGTTTATCCACCAGGGACTGAAGCTTTCTTT | TRBV29-1 | . | . | TRBJ1-1
CASRSSDTNTEAFF | TGTGCCAGCAGATCCTCGGACACGAACACTGAAGCTTTCTTT | TRBV27 | . | . | TRBJ1-1
CASTENNEQFF | TGTGCCAGCACCGAGAACAATGAGCAGTTCTTC | TRBV2 | . | . | TRBJ2-1
CASSPFGGSGGNTIYF | TGCGCCAGCAGCCCCTTCGGGGGATCCGGTGGAAACACCATATATTTT | TRBV5-1 | . | . | TRBJ1-3